This passage covers 2 T cell receptor beta chains from one sample sequenced in a study of vaccination and CD4 T cells after COVID-19. Documented treatment: roughly 10-day PBMC culture with coronavirus spike peptide pools or control peptides (ViraFEST assay). Sequence data for DNA of cultured CD4+ T cells were generated by the Oncomine TCR Beta short-read assay. TCRdb analysed the PCR reads with MiXCR anew, one entry per CDR3 protein. Seen here are about 13,000 distinct CDR3 sequences, approximately 46% observed once, and the top ten hold about 8%. Which antigens these TCRs recognize remains unknown. This specimen consisted of CD4+ T cells from blood, cultured in vitro, obtained after SARS-CoV-2 vaccination. The receptors stem from a human donor who had recovered from COVID-19.

The rearrangement links TRBV25-1 to TRBJ1-2; 9 nucleotides agree with TRBD1. V dropped 3 bases and J dropped 5; count of bases not matched to a gene: 4. Per germline, CDR1 MGHDK and CDR2 SYGVNS. The CDR3 runs to 14 residues. The CDR3 is CASSEPGQGYGYTF. CDR3 DNA: TGTGCCAGCAGTGAGCCGGGACAGGGATATGGCTACACCTTC.

This chain joins TRBV19 and TRBJ2-7; 8 bases align to TRBD1. Germline V gene lookup returns CDR1 LNHDA and CDR2 SQIVND (reference sequence). J lost 6 bases, V lost 6 bases, and 10 bases had no gene match. This CDR3 comprises 14 residues. The CDR3: CASRQTGTGGEQYF. The CDR3 region has the DNA TGTGCCAGTAGACAGACCGGGACAGGTGGCGAGCAGTACTTC.